The 10 T cell receptor beta chains given below trace back to one sample, sequenced in a study of Graves' ophthalmopathy and Graves' hyperthyroidism. Scientists amplified the TCR beta CDR3 regions from RNA transcripts. RT-PCR in the first round used HTBI primers; a second-round multiplex PCR followed. TCRdb fed the multiplex PCR reads into MiXCR, producing one record per CDR3 protein. The sample shows about 160,000 distinct CDR3 sequences, just under 40% of them seen only once. The sequencing sample was made of peripheral blood. Receptors were obtained from a man aged 30 to 39 with Graves' ophthalmopathy.

The V and J genes are TRBV12-3 or TRBV12-4 and TRBJ2-5; D possibly corresponds to TRBD2 (5 bases). V lost 7 bases to trimming and J lost 5 bases, with 20 bases between them. The CDR3 extends over 15 amino acids. The CDR3 protein is CASTEGLASRETQYF. The CDR3 DNA is TGTGCCAGCACCGAAGGACTGGCCTCGCGGGAGACCCAGTACTTC.

This clonotype has at least ten counts. This sequence joins TRBV9 and TRBJ2-7; perhaps D is TRBD1 or TRBD2 (6 bases each). CDR3 length equals 13 residues. The germline V gene has CDR1 SGDLS and CDR2 YYNGEE. Trimming took off 4 bases at V and 7 bases at J, with 15 bases between the two ends. The CDR3 DNA reads TGTGCCAGCAGCAACTCTGGGGGGCGGGAGCAGTACTTC. This encodes CASSNSGGREQYF. Using reference TRBV9 and TRBJ2-7 for the parts outside the CDR3, the full variable domain is DSGVTQTPKHLITATGQRVTLRCSPRSGDLSVYWYQQSLDQGLQFLIQYYNGEERAKGNILERFSAQQFPDLHSELNLSSLELGDSALYFCASSNSGGREQYFGPGTRLTVT.

This clonotype has ten or more counts. This chain uses TRBV28 with TRBJ1-5; no firm D call. V shed 6 bases and J shed 0 bases, with 12 bases lying between them. This CDR3 contains 15 residues. Germline CDR1 and CDR2: MDHEN and SYDVKM. The CDR3 nucleotides read TGTGCCAGCAGCCAAGTAAGCCATAGCAATCAGCCCCAGCATTTT. Its protein is CASSQVSHSNQPQHF.

This clonotype was recorded many times. V usage is TRBV12-3 or TRBV12-4 and J usage is TRBJ1-6; TRBD1 matches 10 bases. The CDR3 has 15 amino acids. After removal of 4 bases from V and 9 bases from J, the junction contained 6 bases not matched to a gene. The CDR3, as DNA: TGTGCCAGCAGTTCCTCAGGACAGGGGGGTTCACCCCTCCACTTT. It is translated as CASSSSGQGGSPLHF.

The chain employs TRBV6-2 or TRBV6-3 and TRBJ1-2; D uncertain. The CDR3 contains 13 residues. V lost 5 bases and J lost 4, with 11 bases in between. The V gene's germline CDR1 is MNHEY and CDR2 SVGEGT. The CDR3 nucleotides read TGTGCCAGCAGTCCACAGACAACCTATGGCTACACCTTC. Its translation: CASSPQTTYGYTF.

This clonotype was counted ten times or more. Sequence at one end of the junction differs from germline and may be a read error. The V call is TRBV7-2, the J call TRBJ2-7, with 9 bases matching TRBD2. Germline V gives CDR1 SGHTA, CDR2 FQGNSA. The CDR3 is 14 amino acids. The DNA of the CDR3 is TGTGCCGGCAGCCTGACTAGCGGACTCTACGAGCAGTACTTC. Translating gives CAGSLTSGLYEQYF.

This clonotype showed up many times. The chain couples TRBV7-2 to TRBJ2-7; 8 nucleotides line up with TRBD1. CDR3 length: 15 residues. CDR1 and CDR2 from the germline V gene are SGHTA and FQGNSA. After removal of 5 bases from V and 1 base from J, the junction contained 7 bases not matched to a gene. CDR3 bases: TGTGCCAGCAGCCTGTGGACAGGGCAATCCTACGAGCAGTACTTC. Its protein product is CASSLWTGQSYEQYF.

This clonotype was detected ten times or more. The chain employs TRBV29-1 and TRBJ1-1; D uncertain. Germline CDR1 is SQVTM and CDR2 is ANQGSEA. V dropped 5 bases and J dropped 1 base, with 8 bases sitting between them. This CDR3 contains 12 residues. The CDR3: CSVSGSNTEAFF. The DNA of the CDR3 is TGCAGCGTTTCGGGCTCGAACACTGAAGCTTTCTTT.

The chain has TRBV30 and TRBJ1-5; D ambiguous. The CDR3 loop spans 13 amino acids. The V end lost 2 bases, the J end lost 2 bases, and 7 bases lay between the germline ends. Per the germline V gene, CDR1 is GTSNPN and CDR2 is SVGIG (reference sequence). CDR3 protein: CAWSTGGNQPQHF. The DNA of the CDR3 is TGTGCCTGGAGTACTGGTGGCAATCAGCCCCAGCATTTT. Drawing the rest from reference TRBV30 and TRBJ1-5, the complete variable domain is SQTIHQWPATLVQPVGSPLSLECTVEGTSNPNLYWYRQAAGRGLQLLFYSVGIGQISSEVPQNLSASRPQDRQFILSSKKLLLSDSGFYLCAWSTGGNQPQHFGDGTRLSIL.

This clonotype was found many times. The gene calls are TRBV12-3 or TRBV12-4 and TRBJ2-7, with TRBD2 matching 7 bases. The CDR3 is made up of 14 amino acids. The junction had 7 bases not matched to a gene; V was cut back by 5 bases and J by 3 bases. Here the CDR3 DNA reads TGTGCCAGCAGTCCGAGGACTAGTAGCTACGAGCAGTACTTC. It yields the protein CASSPRTSSYEQYF.